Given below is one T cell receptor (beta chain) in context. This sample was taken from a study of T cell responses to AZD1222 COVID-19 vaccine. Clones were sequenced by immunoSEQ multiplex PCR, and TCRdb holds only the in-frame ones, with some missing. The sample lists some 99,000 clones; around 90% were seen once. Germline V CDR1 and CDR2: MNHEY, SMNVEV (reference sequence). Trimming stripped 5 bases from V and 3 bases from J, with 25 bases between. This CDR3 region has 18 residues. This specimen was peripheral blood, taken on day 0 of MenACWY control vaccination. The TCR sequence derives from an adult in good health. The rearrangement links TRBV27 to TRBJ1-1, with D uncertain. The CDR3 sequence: CASSPLPGRPGRHTEAFF. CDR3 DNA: TGTGCCAGCAGTCCCCTCCCCGGCCGCCCGGGGAGACACACTGAAGCTTTCTTT.